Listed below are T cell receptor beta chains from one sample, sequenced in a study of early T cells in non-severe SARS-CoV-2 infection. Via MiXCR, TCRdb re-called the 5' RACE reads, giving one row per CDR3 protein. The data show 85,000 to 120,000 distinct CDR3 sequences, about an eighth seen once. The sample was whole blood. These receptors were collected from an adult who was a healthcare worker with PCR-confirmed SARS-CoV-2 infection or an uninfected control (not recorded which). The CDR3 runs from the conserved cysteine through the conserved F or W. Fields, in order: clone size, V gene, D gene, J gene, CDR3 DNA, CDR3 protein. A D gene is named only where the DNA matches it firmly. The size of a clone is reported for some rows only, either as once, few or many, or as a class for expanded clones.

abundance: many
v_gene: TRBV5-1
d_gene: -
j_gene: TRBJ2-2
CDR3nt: TGCGCCAGCAGCTTGGCGGCGGTTCCGAACACCGGGGAGCTGTTTTTT
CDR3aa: CASSLAAVPNTGELFF

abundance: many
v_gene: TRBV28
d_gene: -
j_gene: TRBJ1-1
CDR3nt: TGTGCCAGCAGTACTTACCTCTCCACTGAAGCTTTCTTT
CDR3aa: CASSTYLSTEAFF

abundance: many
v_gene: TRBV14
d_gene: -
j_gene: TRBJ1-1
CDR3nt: TGTGCCAGCAGCCATGGGGGGAGAGCTTTCTTT
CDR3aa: CASSHGGRAFF

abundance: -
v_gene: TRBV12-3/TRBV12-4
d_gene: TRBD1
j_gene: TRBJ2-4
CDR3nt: TGTGCCAGCAGTTTTTGGGACAGCCTAGCCAAAAACATTCAGTACTTC
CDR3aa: CASSFWDSLAKNIQYF

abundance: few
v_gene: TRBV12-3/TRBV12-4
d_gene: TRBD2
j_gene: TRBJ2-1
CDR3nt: TGTGCCAGCAGTCCGCCGGGACTAGCTTTCTACAATGAGCAGTTCTTC
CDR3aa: CASSPPGLAFYNEQFF

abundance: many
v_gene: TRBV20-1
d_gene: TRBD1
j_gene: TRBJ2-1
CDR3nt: TGCAGTGCAGGACAGGCTCCGCACTCCTACAATGAGCAGTTCTTC
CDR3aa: CSAGQAPHSYNEQFF

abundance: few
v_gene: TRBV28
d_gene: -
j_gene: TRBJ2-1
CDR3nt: TGTGCCAGCAGTTGGCAATACAATGAGCAGTTCTTC
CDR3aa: CASSWQYNEQFF

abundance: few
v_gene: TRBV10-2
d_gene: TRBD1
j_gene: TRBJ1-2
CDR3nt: TGCGCCAGCAAAGGGTTCTCGGACAGGGAAGATAGGCACTATGGCTACACCTTC
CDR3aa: CASKGFSDREDRHYGYTF

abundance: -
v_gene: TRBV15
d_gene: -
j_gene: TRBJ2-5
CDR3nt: TGTGCCACCAGCACCAAAGAGACCCAGTACTTC
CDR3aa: CATSTKETQYF

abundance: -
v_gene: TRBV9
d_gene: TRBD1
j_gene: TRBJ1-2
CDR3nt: TGTGCCAGCACCCAGGGGACAGCGCGTAGTGGCTACACCTTC
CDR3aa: CASTQGTARSGYTF

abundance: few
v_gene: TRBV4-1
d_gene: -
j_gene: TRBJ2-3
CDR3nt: TGCGCCAGCAAGGCGATGGGGAGCACAGATACGCAGTATTTT
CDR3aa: CASKAMGSTDTQYF

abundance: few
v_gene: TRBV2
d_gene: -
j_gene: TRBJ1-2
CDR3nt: TGTGCCAGCAGCAGGAGGGGGGAATATGGCTACACCTTC
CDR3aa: CASSRRGEYGYTF

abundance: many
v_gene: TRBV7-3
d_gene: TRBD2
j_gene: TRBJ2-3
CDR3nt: TGTGCCAGCAGCTTAGGAGCGGGAGGGACTACGGATACGCAGTATTTT
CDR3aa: CASSLGAGGTTDTQYF

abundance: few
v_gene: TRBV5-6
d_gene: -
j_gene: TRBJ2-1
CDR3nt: TGTGCCAGCAGCTGGACCGATTCCAATGAGCAGTTCTTC
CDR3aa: CASSWTDSNEQFF

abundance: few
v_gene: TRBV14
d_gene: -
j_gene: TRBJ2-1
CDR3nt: TGTGCCAGCAGCCAATCGAGGTTTGGGGATGAGCAGTTCTTC
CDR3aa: CASSQSRFGDEQFF

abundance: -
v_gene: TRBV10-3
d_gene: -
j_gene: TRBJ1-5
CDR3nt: TGTGCCATCAGTGAGTCAGGGCCCATCAATCAGCCCCAGCATTTT
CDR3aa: CAISESGPINQPQHF

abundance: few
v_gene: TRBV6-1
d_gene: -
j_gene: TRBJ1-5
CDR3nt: TGTGCCAGCAACCCTACAGGTAGCAATCAGCCCCAGCATTTT
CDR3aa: CASNPTGSNQPQHF

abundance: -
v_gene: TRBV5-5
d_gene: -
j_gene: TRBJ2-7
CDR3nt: TGTGCCAGCAGCTTCGAGGGGTCCTACGAGCAGTACTTC
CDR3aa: CASSFEGSYEQYF

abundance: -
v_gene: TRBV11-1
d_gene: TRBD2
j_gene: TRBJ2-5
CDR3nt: TGTGCCAGCAGCTTAGTGAAACTAGCGGGAGAAGAGACCCAGTACTTC
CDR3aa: CASSLVKLAGEETQYF

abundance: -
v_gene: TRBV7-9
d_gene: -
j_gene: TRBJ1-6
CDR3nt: TGTGCCAGCAGCTTAGAGGGGTCCGGCTCACCCCTCCACTTT
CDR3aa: CASSLEGSGSPLHF

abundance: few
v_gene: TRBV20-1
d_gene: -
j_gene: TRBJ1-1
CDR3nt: TGCAGTGATTCGGGTACCGGGCGCCGGGAAGCTTTCTTT
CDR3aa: CSDSGTGRREAFF

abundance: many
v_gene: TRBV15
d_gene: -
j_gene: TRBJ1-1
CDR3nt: TGTGCCACCAGCAGAGATCTCGGCCATGAAGCTTTCTTT
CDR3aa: CATSRDLGHEAFF